This T cell receptor beta chain was sequenced for a study of T cells in Graves' hyperthyroidism and ophthalmopathy. Study as a whole: Peripheral blood was obtained at initial diagnosis, preceding any treatment. Findings of the study overall: Ophthalmopathy onset followed model prediction by a median approximately seven months.

The TCR beta CDR3 regions underwent amplification using RNA transcripts as the source. HTBI primers drove first-round RT-PCR of the TCR CDR3. TCRdb used MiXCR to reprocess the multiplex PCR reads, holding one entry per CDR3 protein. This sample has around 340,000 distinct CDR3 sequences; approximately 15% occur once, and the top ten carry 33%. The sample holds many counts of this clonotype. Its antigen is not identified. Germline CDR1 and CDR2: SGHRS and YFSETQ. V shed 2 bases, J shed 6 bases, and the junction held 3 bases outside the gene matches. The CDR3 totals 14 residues. Cells are PBMCs isolated from around 9.4 ml of fresh blood.

The chain combines TRBV5-1 with TRBJ2-3; 10 bases map to TRBD2. The receptor was derived from a young man with Graves' hyperthyroidism. The sequencing input was blood. This chain's CDR3 is CASSFVAGGDTQYF. The CDR3 bases are TGCGCCAGCAGCTTCGTAGCGGGAGGCGATACGCAGTATTTT.